Below, 2 T cell receptor beta chains from the same sample are listed, as sequenced in a study of cytomegalovirus exposure and HLA in healthy donors (dated by TCRdb to the late 2010s). Library construction relied on the immunoSEQ multiplex PCR assay. For the multiplex PCR, a mixture combining 60 forward primers for TCR Vbeta segments and 13 reverse primers for TCR Jbeta segments was used. TCRdb's version of the immuneACCESS table is confined to in-frame rearrangements and falls short of the full clone set. An unresolved V gene accounts for under half of the shortfall where checked; the remainder is of unknown origin. The sample profile shows about 170,000 clones; roughly 86% of them were found once. Around 5% of the sample lies in the top ten. Sample: PBMCs. Receptors were obtained from a girl aged 10-17 years in good health and CMV-seropositive.

The gene calls are TRBV15 and TRBJ1-1; D perhaps matches TRBD1 (5 bases). CDR3 length: 16 amino acids. The V gene's germline CDR1 is LNHNV and CDR2 YYDKDF (reference sequence). Trimming removed 5 bases at V and 7 bases at J, with 23 bases between. In nucleotides, the CDR3 is TGTGCCACCAGCCGAGGGGAGGCCCTAGGGGTAGGTGAAGCTTTCTTT. This codes for CATSRGEALGVGEAFF.

The chain has TRBV12-5 and TRBJ1-6; 7 bases line up with TRBD1. V dropped 6 bases and J dropped 4; count of bases not matched to a gene: 3. Looked up from germline, CDR1 is LGHNT and CDR2 is FRNRAP. The CDR3 has 14 amino acids. The CDR3 DNA reads as TGTGCTAGTGGACCGGGACAGTATAATTCACCCCTCCACTTT. Protein product: CASGPGQYNSPLHF. The complete variable domain, with remaining parts taken from reference TRBV12-5 and TRBJ1-6, reads DARVTQTPRHKVTEMGQEVTMRCQPILGHNTVFWYRQTMMQGLELLAYFRNRAPLDDSGMPKDRFSAEMPDATLATLKIQPSEPRDSAVYFCASGPGQYNSPLHFGNGTRLTVT.